The T cell receptor (beta chain) described here comes from a study of human T cells and chemical hapten exposure. Study-wide context: Patients were given diphenylcyclopropenone on the scalp weekly across the roughly 25-week study. General study results and limits: All donors were alopecia patients, so their immunity may differ from that of healthy people.

As regards this clonotype: Its matching antigen is unknown.

The CDR3 loop spans 16 amino acids. Germline trimming cut 0 bases from V and 1 base from J; bases unmatched to any gene: 3. Germline V gene lookup returns CDR1 MDHEN and CDR2 SYDVKM. The library tagged individual cDNA molecules with unique molecular identifiers. TCRdb recomputed calls from the RACE reads with MiXCR, one row per CDR3 protein. The repertoire includes about 84,000 distinct CDR3 sequences, about 9.4% of them detected once, and approximately 2.3% sits in the top ten. Time point indicated: patch test 2, 6 weeks after DPC sensitization. Stated treatment: therapeutic diphenylcyclopropenone sensitization with weekly scalp DPC.

The chain has TRBV28 and TRBJ1-3; 7 positions agree with TRBD1. The sample consisted of whole blood, taken in connection with sensitization to the hapten diphenylcyclopropenone (DPC). This TCR was sampled from a woman aged 25 to 45 with alopecia areata. Some clones in this sample may be carry-over from other donors' samples. This CDR3 is CASSLWRGLSGNTIYF. DNA for the CDR3: TGTGCCAGCAGTTTATGGAGGGGGCTTTCTGGAAACACCATATATTTT.